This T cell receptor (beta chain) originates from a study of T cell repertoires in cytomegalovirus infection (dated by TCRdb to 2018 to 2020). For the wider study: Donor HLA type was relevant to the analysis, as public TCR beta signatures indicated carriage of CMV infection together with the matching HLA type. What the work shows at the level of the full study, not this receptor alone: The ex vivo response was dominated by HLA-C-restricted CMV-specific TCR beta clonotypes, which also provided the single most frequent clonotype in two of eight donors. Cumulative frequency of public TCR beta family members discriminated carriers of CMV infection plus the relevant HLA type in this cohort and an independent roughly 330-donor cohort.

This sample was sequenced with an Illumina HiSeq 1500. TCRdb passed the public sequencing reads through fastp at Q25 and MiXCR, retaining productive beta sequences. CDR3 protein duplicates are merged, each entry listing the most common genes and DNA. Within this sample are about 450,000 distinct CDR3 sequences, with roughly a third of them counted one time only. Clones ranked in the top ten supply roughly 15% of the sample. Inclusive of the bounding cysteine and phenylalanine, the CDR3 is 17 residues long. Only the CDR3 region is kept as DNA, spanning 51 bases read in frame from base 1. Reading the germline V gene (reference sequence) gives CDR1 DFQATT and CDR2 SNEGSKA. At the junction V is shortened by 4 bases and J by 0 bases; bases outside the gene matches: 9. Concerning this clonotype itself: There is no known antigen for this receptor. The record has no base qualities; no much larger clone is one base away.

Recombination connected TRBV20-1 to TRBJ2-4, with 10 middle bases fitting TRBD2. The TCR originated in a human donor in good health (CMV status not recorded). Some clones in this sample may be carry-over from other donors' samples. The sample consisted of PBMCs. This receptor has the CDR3 CSAIPGLAPIAKNIQYF. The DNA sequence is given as TGCAGTGCTATACCGGGACTAGCGCCTATAGCCAAAAACATTCAGTACTTC.